These T cell receptor beta chains were read from a single sample in a study of cytomegalovirus exposure and HLA in healthy donors. Sequenced by immunoSEQ multiplex PCR; TCRdb stores in-frame clones only, minus some. Among around 90,000 clones listed, over 60% were seen once. Sequences were obtained from PBMCs. The receptors shown here come from a male donor in good health and CMV-seropositive. Both conserved end residues are part of each CDR3. The D gene is left open where the match is weak. Clone size appears in some rows only: once, few, many, or a class for an expanded clone.

abundance	d_gene	v_gene	j_gene	CDR3nt	CDR3aa
NA	TRBD1	TRBV29-1	TRBJ2-2	TGCAGCGTTGACGCCGGGACAGGGTCGAACACCGGGGAGCTGTTTTTT	CSVDAGTGSNTGELFF
NA	NA	TRBV7-3	TRBJ1-1	TGTGCCAGCAGCTTAACGGATCTTACTGCGACAACTCACACTGAAGCTTTCTTT	CASSLTDLTATTHTEAFF
NA	NA	TRBV9	TRBJ1-4	TGTGCCAGCAGTGGACAGACAACTAATGAAAAACTGTTTTTT	CASSGQTTNEKLFF
once	NA	TRBV9	TRBJ1-3	TGTGCCAGCAGCGTAGAGGGGATCTCTGGAAACACCATATATTTT	CASSVEGISGNTIYF
NA	NA	TRBV5-4	TRBJ1-5	TGTGCCAGCAGCTTGCCAGGCCCCAATCAGCCCCAGCATTTT	CASSLPGPNQPQHF
NA	NA	TRBV29-1	TRBJ2-2	TGCAGCGTAGCCGGGACACCTAAGAACACCGGGGAGCTGTTTTTT	CSVAGTPKNTGELFF
NA	NA	TRBV2	TRBJ1-6	TGTGCCAGCAGTGATCTTTCGAGCTCCTATAATTCACCCCTCCACTTT	CASSDLSSSYNSPLHF
NA	TRBD1	TRBV4-1	TRBJ2-2	TGCGCCAGCAGCCAAGTTCTCCGGAACAGGGGGCGTATCACCGGGGAGCTGTTTTTT	CASSQVLRNRGRITGELFF
NA	NA	TRBV6-1	TRBJ1-4	TGTGCCAGCAGTGACTCAGGGCCGAATGAAAAACTGTTTTTT	CASSDSGPNEKLFF
NA	TRBD1	TRBV5-5	TRBJ2-7	TGTGCCAGCAGCTTGGCGGTGGGACAGCCCTACGAGCAGTACTTC	CASSLAVGQPYEQYF
NA	NA	TRBV2	TRBJ1-5	TGTGCCAGCAGTGCCGGGACATATAGCAATCAGCCCCAGCATTTT	CASSAGTYSNQPQHF
NA	NA	TRBV7-9	TRBJ1-1	TGTGCCAGCAGCATTAGGGGGACTGAAGCTTTCTTT	CASSIRGTEAFF
NA	NA	TRBV18	TRBJ1-6	TGTGCCAGCTCACCAGGGGGAGGTTCACCCCTCCACTTT	CASSPGGGSPLHF
NA	TRBD1	TRBV11-3	TRBJ2-1	TGTGCCAGCAGCTTAGGACAGGGGGCCAATGAGCAGTTCTTC	CASSLGQGANEQFF
NA	TRBD2	TRBV7-9	TRBJ2-1	TGTGCCAGCAGCACAAGCGGGGTGAGTTTCAATGAGCAGTTCTTC	CASSTSGVSFNEQFF
NA	TRBD1	TRBV10-3	TRBJ1-1	TGTGCCATCAGTGAGAGACAGGGGAAGAACACTGAAGCTTTCTTT	CAISERQGKNTEAFF
NA	NA	TRBV19	TRBJ2-1	TGTGCCAGTAGTATTTTGTCCGTGTTGCAGGGATTCTACAATGAGCAGTTCTTC	CASSILSVLQGFYNEQFF
NA	TRBD1	TRBV18	TRBJ2-7	TGTGCCAGCTCGCTCGGGACAGGGCCCCTCTACGAGCAGTACTTC	CASSLGTGPLYEQYF
NA	TRBD1	TRBV27	TRBJ2-7	TGTGCCAGCCTTAGGGGGCGTGAGCAGTACTTC	CASLRGREQYF
few	TRBD1	TRBV5-4	TRBJ1-2	TGTGCCAGCAGTTCCAGACAGGGCGGCTACACCTTC	CASSSRQGGYTF
NA	NA	TRBV7-6	TRBJ1-4	TGTGCCAGCAGCTTAGGGGGCGGGACCCCTAATGAAAAACTGTTTTTT	CASSLGGGTPNEKLFF
few	NA	TRBV12-2	TRBJ2-7	TGTGCACGTCCCTGGGGGCAGGGGCTAAATTTTTGGGACGAGCAGTACTTC	CARPWGQGLNFWDEQYF
NA	NA	TRBV10-2	TRBJ1-2	TGCGCCAGCAGAGCAGGGGCGGGTGGCTACACCTTC	CASRAGAGGYTF
NA	TRBD1	TRBV2	TRBJ1-6	TGTGCCAGCATCCCGACAGGGGGAAGGACACCCCTCCACTTT	CASIPTGGRTPLHF
NA	NA	TRBV29-1	TRBJ2-2	TGCAGCGTCTATGGGAACACCGGGGAGCTGTTTTTT	CSVYGNTGELFF
NA	TRBD1	TRBV7-9	TRBJ1-2	TGTGCCAGCAGCCATGACAGGGGAGACTACACCTTC	CASSHDRGDYTF
NA	NA	TRBV5-6	TRBJ2-5	TGTGCCAGCAGCTTGGGGGGCTTGGAGACCCAGTACTTC	CASSLGGLETQYF